This record concerns one TCR beta chain sequence. This CDR3 comprises 14 residues. Per germline, CDR1 LNHDA and CDR2 SQIVND (reference sequence). V was clipped by 6 bases and J by 2 bases; unmatched bases: 7. This table comes from immunoSEQ multiplex PCR, and its TCRdb copy is limited to in-frame clones, with some not included. This repertoire shows some 70,000 clones, 75% to 90% found once; its top ten account for roughly 12%. This specimen belongs to a study of blood T cell repertoires in COVID-19. The V gene is TRBV19, the J gene TRBJ2-7; 7 bases align to TRBD1. The TCR originated in a middle-aged man with COVID-19, enrolled during active disease. Input material: peripheral blood. In nucleotides, the CDR3 is TGTGCCAGTAGAGGAAAGGGGGCTACCTACGAGCAGTACTTC. Encoded protein: CASRGKGATYEQYF.